Below are 12 T cell receptor beta chains sequenced from a single sample in a study of Ad26.COV2.S vaccination and SARS-CoV-2 variants. Noted treatment: some 20 received Ad26.COV2.S at low or high dose, single or two shots; five or six received placebo; per-sample allocation not given. Day 63 after the first injection of vaccine or placebo was the sampling time. Assay used: immunoSEQ multiplex PCR; TCRdb lists only in-frame clones, some missing. The sample lists over 400,000 clones, around 93% occurring once. The sequenced sample was peripheral blood, obtained in a trial of Ad26.COV2.S vaccine versus placebo. Receptors were obtained from a person aged 18-65 years who received the Ad26.COV2.S COVID-19 vaccine or a placebo.

This clone was seen a single time. The J gene is TRBJ1-4, the V gene TRBV19; TRBD1 agrees at 7 bases. Losses at the gene ends were 5 bases for V and 8 bases for J; bases not matched to a gene: 11. Per the germline V gene, CDR1 is LNHDA and CDR2 is SQIVND (reference sequence). This CDR3 is 15 amino acids long. CDR3 protein: CASSERDSLREKLFF. CDR3 DNA: TGTGCCAGTAGTGAAAGGGACAGCCTTCGCGAAAAACTGTTTTTT.

This chain links TRBV28 with TRBJ1-1; tentative D call: TRBD1 (6 bases). The V end was cut by 7 bases, the J end by 7 bases, with 19 bases between. The CDR3 extends over 14 amino acids. The germline V gene encodes CDR1 MDHEN and CDR2 SYDVKM. In DNA form, the CDR3 reads TGTGCCAGCAACATCATCACGGGACAAATTGAAGCTTTCTTT. Translated, it gives CASNIITGQIEAFF.

V is TRBV2 and J is TRBJ1-6, with TRBD1 as a possible D gene (5 bases). Deletions cut 7 bases from V and 5 bases from J, with 18 bases between. Germline CDR1 reads SNHLY; CDR2 reads FYNNEI. This CDR3 region has 16 residues. The CDR3 loop reads CASTPGGPLNNSPLHF. CDR3 nucleotide sequence: TGTGCCAGCACCCCTGGGGGACCCTTGAATAATTCACCCCTCCACTTT.

The chain joins TRBV19 to TRBJ1-2, with 10 nucleotides matching TRBD1. The CDR3 length is 15 residues. V dropped 6 bases and J dropped 5; count of bases not matched to a gene: 9. Germline V gives CDR1 LNHDA, CDR2 SQIVND (reference sequence). CDR3 DNA: TGTGCCAGTAGCCGAGGGACAGGGGTATATTATGGCTACACCTTC. It codes for CASSRGTGVYYGYTF.

This rearrangement joins TRBV4-3 to TRBJ1-6; D unresolved. The germline V gene encodes CDR1 LGHNA and CDR2 YSLEER. V dropped 4 bases and J dropped 3 bases, with 10 bases sitting between them. CDR3 size: 15 residues. CDR3 residues: CASSLGEYYNSPLHF. CDR3 DNA sequence: TGCGCCAGCAGCCTCGGGGAGTACTATAATTCACCCCTCCACTTT.

The V call is TRBV30, the J call TRBJ1-1; D gene ambiguous. Deletions cut 4 bases from V and 0 bases from J, with 6 bases between. This CDR3 region has 12 residues. Germline V gene sequence: CDR1 GTSNPN, CDR2 SVGIG (reference sequence). The CDR3 sequence is CAWTRLNTEAFF. As DNA, the CDR3 is TGTGCCTGGACGAGGTTGAACACTGAAGCTTTCTTT.

This sequence joins TRBV29-1 and TRBJ2-3; D gene ambiguous. The V gene lost 0 bases and the J gene lost 2 bases, with 15 bases spanning the gap. CDR1 is SQVTM, CDR2 ANQGSEA, per germline. The CDR3 length is 16 residues. The CDR3 sequence: CSVEDFTVGNTDTQYF. CDR3 DNA: TGCAGCGTTGAAGATTTTACAGTAGGAAACACAGATACGCAGTATTTT.

The gene calls are TRBV2 and TRBJ1-4, with TRBD1 matching over 7 bases. CDR3 length: 15 residues. CDR1 SNHLY and CDR2 FYNNEI come from the germline V gene. With V trimmed by 3 bases and J by 8 bases, 9 bases remained unmatched. Written as DNA, the CDR3 is TGTGCCAGCAGTGATCGACAGGGTTTGGGGGAAAAACTGTTTTTT. Encoded protein: CASSDRQGLGEKLFF.

The rearrangement joins TRBV6-5 to TRBJ2-2; 11 positions agree with TRBD2. The V and J ends lost 9 bases and 4 bases, in that order; junction bases with no gene match: 7. The germline gives CDR1 MNHEY, CDR2 SVGAGI. The CDR3 totals 15 residues. In DNA, the CDR3 is TGTGCCAGTGGTCTAGCGGGGGGTATCACCGGGGAGCTGTTTTTT. As protein: CASGLAGGITGELFF.

The V and J genes are TRBV5-1 and TRBJ2-7, with D tentatively TRBD2 (5 bases). The CDR3 runs to 14 residues. The V end was cut by 2 bases, the J end by 6 bases, with 15 bases between. Germline values: CDR1 SGHRS, CDR2 YFSETQ. CDR3: CASSFRGSAGEQYF. Written as DNA, the CDR3 is TGCGCCAGCAGCTTCCGGGGTTCCGCCGGCGAGCAGTACTTC.

The chain carries TRBV5-1 and TRBJ2-1, with TRBD1 identical over 10 bases. Trimming at V came to 0 bases and at J to 0 bases, leaving 15 bases not matched to a gene. Germline CDR1 and CDR2: SGHRS and YFSETQ. The CDR3 has 21 residues. CDR3 nucleotide sequence: TGCGCCAGCAGCTTGGTACCAAGACAGGGGGCTAAAGGGGGCTCCTACAATGAGCAGTTCTTC. Protein sequence: CASSLVPRQGAKGGSYNEQFF.

There are a few counts of this clone. This chain joins TRBV7-9 and TRBJ1-2; D gene unclear. CDR1 is SEHNR, CDR2 FQNEAQ, per germline (reference sequence). Trimming took 3 bases from V and 5 from J, leaving 7 bases between them. The CDR3 totals 12 residues. The CDR3 nucleotides read TGTGCCAGCAGCTTGATAAGATATGGCTACACCTTC. Translated: CASSLIRYGYTF.